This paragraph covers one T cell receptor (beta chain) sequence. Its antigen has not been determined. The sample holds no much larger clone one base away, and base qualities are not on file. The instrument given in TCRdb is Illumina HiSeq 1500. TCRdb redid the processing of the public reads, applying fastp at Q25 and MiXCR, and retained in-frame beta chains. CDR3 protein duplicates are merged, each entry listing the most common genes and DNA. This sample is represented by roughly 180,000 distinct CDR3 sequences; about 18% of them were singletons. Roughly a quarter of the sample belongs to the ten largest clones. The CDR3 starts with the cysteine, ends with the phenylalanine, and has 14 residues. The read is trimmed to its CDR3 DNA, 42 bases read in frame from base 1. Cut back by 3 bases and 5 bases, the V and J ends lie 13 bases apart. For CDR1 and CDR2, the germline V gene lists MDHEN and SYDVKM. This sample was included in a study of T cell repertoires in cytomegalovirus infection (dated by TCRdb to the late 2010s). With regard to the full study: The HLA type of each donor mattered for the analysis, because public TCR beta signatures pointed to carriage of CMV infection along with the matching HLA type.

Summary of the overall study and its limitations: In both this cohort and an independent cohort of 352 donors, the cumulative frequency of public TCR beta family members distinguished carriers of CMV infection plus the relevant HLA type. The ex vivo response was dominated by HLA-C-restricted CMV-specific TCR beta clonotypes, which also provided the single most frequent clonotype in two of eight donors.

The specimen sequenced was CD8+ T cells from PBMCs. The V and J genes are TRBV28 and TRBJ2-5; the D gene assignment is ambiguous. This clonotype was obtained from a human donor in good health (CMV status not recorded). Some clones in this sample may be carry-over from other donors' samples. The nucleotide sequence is TGTGCCAGCAGTTTTTGGAGTATGCCGGAGACCCAGTACTTC. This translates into CASSFWSMPETQYF.